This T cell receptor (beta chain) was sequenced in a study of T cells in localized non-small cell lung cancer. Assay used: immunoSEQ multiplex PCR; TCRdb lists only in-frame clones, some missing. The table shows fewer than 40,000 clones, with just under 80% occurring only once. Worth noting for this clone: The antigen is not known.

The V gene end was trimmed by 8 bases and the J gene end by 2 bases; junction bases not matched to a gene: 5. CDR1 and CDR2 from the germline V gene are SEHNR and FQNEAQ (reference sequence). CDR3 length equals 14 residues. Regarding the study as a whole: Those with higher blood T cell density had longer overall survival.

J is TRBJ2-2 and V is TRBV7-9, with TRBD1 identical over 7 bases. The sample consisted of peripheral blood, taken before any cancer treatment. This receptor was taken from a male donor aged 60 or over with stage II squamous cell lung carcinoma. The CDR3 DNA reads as TGTGCCAGCCAGGGACAGCTCAACACCGGGGAGCTGTTTTTT. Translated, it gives CASQGQLNTGELFF.